This entry describes one T cell receptor (beta chain). This entry belongs to a study of blood T cell repertoires in COVID-19. Produced via immunoSEQ multiplex PCR; TCRdb's table is partial and in-frame only. The data hold 65,000 or so clones, with approximately 82% observed a single time. Germline assignment: CDR1 LNHDA and CDR2 SQIVND (reference sequence). The CDR3 runs to 15 residues. Trimming pared 5 bases from V and 0 bases from J, leaving 11 bases between. This receptor was identified in a man aged 55 to 70 with acute or convalescent COVID-19. Sequenced material: peripheral blood. The chain combines TRBV19 with TRBJ2-1; no clear D gene. Written as DNA, the CDR3 is TGTGCCAGTAGTCCTCCAGGTTACTCCTACAATGAGCAGTTCTTC. Protein product: CASSPPGYSYNEQFF.